The 24 T cell receptor beta chains below were found in one sample sequenced in a study of cytomegalovirus exposure and HLA in healthy donors. Amplification used 60 Vbeta primers and 13 Jbeta primers. Here immunoSEQ multiplex PCR was the method, and the copy in TCRdb shows in-frame clones only, minus some. Seen here are about 160,000 clones, roughly four fifths observed once, and the top ten hold more than 0.75%. Input material: PBMCs. The receptors here all came from a girl aged 2-10 years in good health and CMV-seropositive.

This chain connects TRBV27 to TRBJ2-7, with no clear D. Germline V gene sequence: CDR1 MNHEY, CDR2 SMNVEV (reference sequence). The CDR3 is made up of 13 amino acids. V was shortened by 0 bases and J by 2 bases, with 5 bases between the two germline ends. The CDR3 sequence is CASSLSSPYEQYF. The CDR3 coding sequence is TGTGCCAGCAGTTTATCTTCTCCCTACGAGCAGTACTTC.

The chain recombines TRBV14 with TRBJ2-3; D might be TRBD2 (5 bases). Germline V gives CDR1 SGHDN, CDR2 FVKESK. Trimming removed 9 bases at V and 3 bases at J, with 16 bases between. This CDR3 has 14 amino acids. In DNA, the CDR3 is TGTGCCAGTAGACGTACCGGAGGAACAGATACGCAGTATTTT. Protein product: CASRRTGGTDTQYF.

Concerning this clone: One junction end does not reproduce the germline sequence, and a read error may be involved. This chain joins TRBV15 and TRBJ1-2; D is uncertain. From germline, CDR1 is LNHNV and CDR2 YYDKDF (reference sequence). This CDR3 has 12 amino acids. DNA of the CDR3: TGTGCCACCAGCCCTGAGGACTATGGCTACCCCTTC. Amino acid sequence: CATSPEDYGYPF. The entire variable domain, with the rest obtained from reference TRBV15 and TRBJ1-2, is as follows: DAMVIQNPRYQVTQFGKPVTLSCSQTLNHNVMYWYQQKSSQAPKLLFHYYDKDFNNEADTPDNFQSRRPNTSFCFLDIRSPGLGDTAMYLCATSPEDYGYPFGSGTRLTVV.

V gene TRBV4-1 combines with J gene TRBJ2-3, with 9 bases identical to TRBD2. This CDR3 has 15 residues. Germline trimming cut 4 bases from V and 4 bases from J; bases unmatched to any gene: 6. The germline gives CDR1 MGHRA, CDR2 YSYEKL. CDR3 DNA sequence: TGCGCCAGCAGCCCTGGGACTAGCTTTTCAGATACGCAGTATTTT. Encoded protein: CASSPGTSFSDTQYF.

The chain recombines TRBV19 with TRBJ2-1; possible D gene TRBD2, 6 bases. CDR3 length: 14 residues. V shed 3 bases and J shed 2 bases, with 8 bases lying between them. Per germline, CDR1 LNHDA and CDR2 SQIVND (reference sequence). CDR3 sequence: CASSMRLAYNEQFF. Written as DNA, the CDR3 is TGTGCCAGTAGTATGAGACTAGCCTACAATGAGCAGTTCTTC. Full variable domain (outside the CDR3, taken from reference TRBV19 and TRBJ2-1): DGGITQSPKYLFRKEGQNVTLSCEQNLNHDAMYWYRQDPGQGLRLIYYSQIVNDFQKGDIAEGYSVSREKKESFPLTVTSAQKNPTAFYLCASSMRLAYNEQFFGPGTRLTVL.

CDR3 sequence reads: CASSPTGSGQPQHF. The CDR3 nucleotides are TGTGCCAGCTCACCGACAGGGTCAGGTCAGCCCCAGCATTTT. The chain carries TRBV18 and TRBJ1-5; 7 bases align to TRBD1. The CDR3 has 14 residues. J was trimmed by 6 bases and V by 3 bases; bases with no gene match: 5. CDR1 and CDR2 from the germline V gene are KGHSH and LQKENI. The variable domain in full, with the rest retrieved from reference TRBV18 and TRBJ1-5, is NAGVMQNPRHLVRRRGQEARLRCSPMKGHSHVYWYRQLPEEGLKFMVYLQKENIIDESGMPKERFSAEFPKEGPSILRIQQVVRGDSAAYFCASSPTGSGQPQHFGDGTRLSIL.

The V and J genes are TRBV5-1 and TRBJ1-3; no reliable D call. Trimming took off 1 base at V and 4 bases at J, with 9 bases between the two ends. The CDR3 consists of 14 residues. Germline CDR1 SGHRS, CDR2 YFSETQ. The CDR3 sequence is CASSLSRFGNTIYF. CDR3 nucleotides: TGCGCCAGCAGCTTGTCGCGTTTCGGAAACACCATATATTTT.

CDR3 sequence: CASLCTQYF. The CDR3 DNA reads as TGTGCCAGCCTTTGTACGCAGTATTTT. The chain carries TRBV9 and TRBJ2-3; D gene ambiguous. The CDR3 contains 9 residues. The germline V gene has CDR1 SGDLS and CDR2 YYNGEE. Trimming pared 7 bases from V and 8 bases from J, leaving 5 bases between.

The chain joins TRBV4-1 to TRBJ2-5; 8 nucleotides match TRBD2. Germline CDR1 is MGHRA and CDR2 is YSYEKL. The V and J ends lost 3 bases and 1 base, in that order; junction bases with no gene match: 4. The CDR3 is 15 residues long. CDR3 loop: CASSQGSGTQETQYF. For the CDR3, the DNA is TGCGCCAGCAGCCAGGGTAGCGGGACCCAAGAGACCCAGTACTTC.

The chain couples TRBV5-4 to TRBJ2-3, with D possibly matching TRBD1 (6 bases). V was shortened by 4 bases and J by 6 bases, with 15 bases between the two germline ends. Germline CDR1 and CDR2: SGHNT and YYREEE (reference sequence). The CDR3 spans 14 residues. The CDR3 loop is CASSIQGFTDTQYF. For the CDR3, the DNA is TGTGCCAGCAGCATTCAGGGGTTTACGGATACGCAGTATTTT. Full variable domain (missing parts from reference TRBV5-4 and TRBJ2-3): ETGVTQSPTHLIKTRGQQVTLRCSSQSGHNTVSWYQQALGQGPQFIFQYYREEENGRGNFPPRFSGLQFPNYSSELNVNALELDDSALYLCASSIQGFTDTQYFGPGTRLTVL.

The V call is TRBV30, the J call TRBJ1-2; possibly TRBD1 for D (6 bases). This CDR3 is 13 amino acids long. Per the germline V gene, CDR1 is GTSNPN and CDR2 is SVGIG (reference sequence). V lost 1 base to trimming and J lost 0 bases, with 6 bases between them. The CDR3 loop reads CAWSGTANYGYTF. The CDR3 coding sequence is TGTGCCTGGAGTGGGACAGCTAACTATGGCTACACCTTC.

This clone was seen a single time. The chain combines TRBV7-9 with TRBJ2-7; 12 bases align to TRBD2. CDR1 is SEHNR, CDR2 FQNEAQ, per germline (reference sequence). The trim removed 6 bases at V and 7 bases at J, leaving 10 bases unmatched. The CDR3 contains 15 residues. CDR3 sequence: CASRPGLAGIGEQYF. The DNA of the CDR3 is TGTGCCAGCAGACCGGGACTAGCGGGTATTGGGGAGCAGTACTTC.

The rearrangement joins TRBV5-6 to TRBJ2-7; tentative D call: TRBD2 (6 bases). Germline V gives CDR1 SGHDT, CDR2 YYEEEE. V was pared by 6 bases and J by 7 bases, with 20 bases between. The CDR3 runs to 14 residues. The CDR3 DNA is TGTGCCAGCAAGCCAGGCGGGGCTGGAGGGGAGCAGTACTTC. It encodes CASKPGGAGGEQYF.

The chain joins TRBV5-1 to TRBJ1-5; D unclear. The germline V gene has CDR1 SGHRS and CDR2 YFSETQ. V lost 1 base, J lost 1 base, and 9 bases lay in between. The CDR3 spans 15 residues. The CDR3 region has the DNA TGCGCCAGCAGCTTGACCGGGATGAGCAATCAGCCCCAGCATTTT. Protein product: CASSLTGMSNQPQHF. Full variable domain (remainder filled in from reference TRBV5-1 and TRBJ1-5): KAGVTQTPRYLIKTRGQQVTLSCSPISGHRSVSWYQQTPGQGLQFLFEYFSETQRNKGNFPGRFSGRQFSNSRSEMNVSTLELGDSALYLCASSLTGMSNQPQHFGDGTRLSIL.

This chain connects TRBV6-1 to TRBJ2-5; maybe TRBD2 (5 bases). Looked up from germline, CDR1 is MNHNS and CDR2 is SASEGT. The CDR3 extends over 15 amino acids. Deletions cut 5 bases from V and 1 base from J, with 14 bases between. In DNA, the CDR3 is TGTGCCAGCAGTCTCTCACAGCTAGCCCAAGAGACCCAGTACTTC. This translates into CASSLSQLAQETQYF.

This chain uses TRBV4-1 with TRBJ1-4; 8 bases match TRBD1. The CDR3 runs to 19 residues. CDR1 and CDR2 from the germline V gene are MGHRA and YSYEKL. Germline trimming cut 1 base from V and 2 bases from J; bases unmatched to any gene: 12. The CDR3 protein is CASSQAKFQGASTNEKLFF. CDR3 DNA sequence: TGCGCCAGCAGCCAAGCTAAGTTTCAGGGGGCGTCTACTAATGAAAAACTGTTTTTT.

The CDR3 bases are TGTGCCAGCAGCCCCCCGGGGGGGGTCGGCGAGCAGTACTTC. This gives the protein CASSPPGGVGEQYF. The rearrangement links TRBV9 to TRBJ2-7; 8 nucleotides agree with TRBD2. The CDR3 is made up of 14 amino acids. CDR1 is SGDLS and CDR2 is YYNGEE in the germline V gene. V lost 4 bases to trimming and J lost 6 bases; unmatched junction nucleotides: 9.

The V and J genes are TRBV28 and TRBJ2-7; D possibly corresponds to TRBD2 (6 bases). CDR1 and CDR2 from the germline V gene are MDHEN and SYDVKM. Trimming pared 6 bases from V and 6 bases from J, leaving 18 bases between. CDR3 length equals 14 residues. The CDR3 loop reads CASRTQGGSPEQYF. The DNA of the CDR3 is TGTGCCAGCAGGACTCAGGGAGGATCTCCCGAGCAGTACTTC.

Only a few counts were recorded for this clone. This rearrangement joins TRBV19 to TRBJ1-1, with D uncertain. The CDR3 loop spans 13 amino acids. CDR1 LNHDA and CDR2 SQIVND come from the germline V gene (reference sequence). V shed 4 bases and J shed 6 bases, with 12 bases lying between them. CDR3 region: CASSRQNLAEAFF. The CDR3 region has the DNA TGTGCCAGTAGTAGGCAGAATCTGGCTGAAGCTTTCTTT.

The chain carries TRBV7-8 and TRBJ2-7; 9 bases map to TRBD2. V trimming: 1 base; J trimming: 6 bases; junction bases outside the gene matches: 13. The germline V gene has CDR1 SGHVS and CDR2 FQNEAQ. The CDR3 consists of 17 residues. In DNA form, the CDR3 reads TGTGCCAGCAGCTTAGTTTCGTGGGCGGGAGGGCCGCCCGAGCAGTACTTC. Amino acid sequence: CASSLVSWAGGPPEQYF.

The chain combines TRBV10-3 with TRBJ2-7, with 8 bases identical to TRBD2. The CDR3 runs 11 residues. The V gene's germline CDR1 is ENHRY and CDR2 SYGVKD. Trimming cost V 10 bases and J 7 bases; bases outside gene matches: 6. In nucleotides, the CDR3 is TGTGCCACGAGCGGGAGTGGGGAGCAGTACTTC. This sequence encodes CATSGSGEQYF.

V is TRBV27 and J is TRBJ1-1; no definite D call. The CDR3 has 13 residues. V lost 9 bases, J lost 5 bases, and 16 bases lay in between. Germline loops: CDR1 MNHEY, CDR2 SMNVEV (reference sequence). The CDR3 here is CASSLSEGTEAFF. CDR3 coding DNA: TGTGCCAGTAGCCTGAGTGAGGGAACTGAAGCTTTCTTT.

This chain uses TRBV27 with TRBJ2-3, with D hard to call. In germline, CDR1 is MNHEY, CDR2 SMNVEV (reference sequence). Trimming left V 3 bases short and J 4 bases short, with 14 bases between. This CDR3 comprises 15 residues. This CDR3 is CASSFLGSRSDTQYF. The CDR3 DNA sequence: TGTGCCAGCAGTTTTCTCGGGTCGCGGTCAGATACGCAGTATTTT.

This chain links TRBV6-1 with TRBJ1-3; the D is unclear. Germline assignment: CDR1 MNHNS and CDR2 SASEGT. Trimming cost V 6 bases and J 0 bases, with 12 bases left between them. There are 15 residues in the CDR3. The CDR3 loop reads CASSHTADSGNTIYF. The DNA for the CDR3 is TGTGCCAGCAGCCACACAGCAGACTCTGGAAACACCATATATTTT.